This T cell receptor beta chain derives from a study of blood T cells in healthy people across ages. The wider study: There was about one barcoded beta molecule captured by template switching per two T cells.

Using a J-beta primer mix together with a sample-barcoded 5' primer, a second PCR was run for about 7 to 12 cycles. Every cDNA was tagged by a template-switch adaptor with 12 random nucleotides. TCRdb re-derived calls from the 5' RACE reads in MiXCR, one entry per CDR3 protein. The sample includes about 640,000 distinct CDR3 sequences, approximately 59% of them seen just once. General study points: Diversity of TCR beta per million T cells declined in a roughly linear way with age. The study regarded diversity estimates from one million T cells as underestimates.

This clonotype has only one observation. No antigen is known for it. The junction departs from the called germline gene at one end, perhaps through a read error. The CDR3 contains 15 residues. Germline V CDR1 and CDR2: SGHTA, FQGNSA. The TCR sequence derives from a man aged 55 to 69 in good health. The chain joins TRBV7-2 to TRBJ2-3; tentative D call: TRBD2 (5 bases). Sequencing was done on a sample of blood. DNA of the CDR3: TGTGCCAGCAGCCTAGCATGGCCGGGCACAGATACGCAGTATTTT. This translates into CASSLAWPGTDTQYF.